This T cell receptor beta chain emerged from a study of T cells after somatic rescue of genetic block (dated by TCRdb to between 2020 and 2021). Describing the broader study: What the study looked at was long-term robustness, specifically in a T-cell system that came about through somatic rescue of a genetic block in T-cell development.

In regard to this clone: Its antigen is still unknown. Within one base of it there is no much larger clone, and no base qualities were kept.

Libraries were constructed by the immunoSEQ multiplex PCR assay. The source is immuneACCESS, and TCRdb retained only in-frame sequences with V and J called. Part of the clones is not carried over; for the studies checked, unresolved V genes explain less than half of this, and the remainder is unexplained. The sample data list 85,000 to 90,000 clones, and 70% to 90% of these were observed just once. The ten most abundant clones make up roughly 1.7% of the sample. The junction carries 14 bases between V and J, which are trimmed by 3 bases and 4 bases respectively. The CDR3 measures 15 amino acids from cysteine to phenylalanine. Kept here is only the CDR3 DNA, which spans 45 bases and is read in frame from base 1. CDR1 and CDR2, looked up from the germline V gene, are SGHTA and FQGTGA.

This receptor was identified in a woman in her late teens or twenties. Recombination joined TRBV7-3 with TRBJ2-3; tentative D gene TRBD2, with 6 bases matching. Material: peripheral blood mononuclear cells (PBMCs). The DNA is TGTGCCAGCAGCTTGGGACTGGCCCCCCCAGATACGCAGTATTTT. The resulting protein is CASSLGLAPPDTQYF.